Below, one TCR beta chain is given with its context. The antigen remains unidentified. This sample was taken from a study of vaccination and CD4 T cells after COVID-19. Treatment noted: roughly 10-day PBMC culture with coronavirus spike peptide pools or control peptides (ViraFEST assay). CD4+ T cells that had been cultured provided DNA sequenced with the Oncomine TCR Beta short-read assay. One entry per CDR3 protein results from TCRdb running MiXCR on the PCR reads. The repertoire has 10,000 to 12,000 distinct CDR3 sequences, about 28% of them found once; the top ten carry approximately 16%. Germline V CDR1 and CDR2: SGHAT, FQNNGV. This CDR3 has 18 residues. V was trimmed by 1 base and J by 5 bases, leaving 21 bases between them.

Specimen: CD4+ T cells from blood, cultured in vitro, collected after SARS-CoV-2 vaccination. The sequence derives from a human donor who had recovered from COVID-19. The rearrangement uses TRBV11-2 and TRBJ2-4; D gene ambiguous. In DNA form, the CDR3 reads TGTGCCAGCAGCTTAGCTCTTCGTACAGCCACTTTGGAAAACATTCAGTACTTC. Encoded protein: CASSLALRTATLENIQYF.